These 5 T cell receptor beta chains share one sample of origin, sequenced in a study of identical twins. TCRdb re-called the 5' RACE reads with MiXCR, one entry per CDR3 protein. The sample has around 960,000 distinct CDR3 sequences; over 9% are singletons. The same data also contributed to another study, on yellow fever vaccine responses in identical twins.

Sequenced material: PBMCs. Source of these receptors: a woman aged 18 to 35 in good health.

CDR3 nucleotides: TGTGCCAGCAGTAAAACCTACCTACTCCGAGACAATGAGCAGTTCTTC. Its translation: CASSKTYLLRDNEQFF. The chain recombines TRBV6-1 with TRBJ2-1, with D hard to call. CDR3 length: 16 amino acids. Germline assignment: CDR1 MNHNS and CDR2 SASEGT. V lost 5 bases and J 5 bases, leaving 19 bases between the germline ends.

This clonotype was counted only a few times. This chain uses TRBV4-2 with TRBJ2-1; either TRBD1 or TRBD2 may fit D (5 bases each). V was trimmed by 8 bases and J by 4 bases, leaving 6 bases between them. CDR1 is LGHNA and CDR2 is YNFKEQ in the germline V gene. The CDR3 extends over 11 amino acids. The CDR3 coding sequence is TGTGCCAGCGGGACGTACAATGAGCAGTTCTTC. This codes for CASGTYNEQFF.

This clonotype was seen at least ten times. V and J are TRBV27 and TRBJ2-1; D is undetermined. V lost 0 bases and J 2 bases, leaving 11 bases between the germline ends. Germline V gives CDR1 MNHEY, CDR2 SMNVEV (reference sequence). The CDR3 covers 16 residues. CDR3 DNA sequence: TGTGCCAGCAGTTTATCGAAGGTTCCCACCTACAATGAGCAGTTCTTC. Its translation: CASSLSKVPTYNEQFF.

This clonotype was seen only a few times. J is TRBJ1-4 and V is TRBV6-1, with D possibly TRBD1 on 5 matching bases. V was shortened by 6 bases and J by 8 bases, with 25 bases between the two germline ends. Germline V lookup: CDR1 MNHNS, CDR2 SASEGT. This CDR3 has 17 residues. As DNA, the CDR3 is TGTGCCAGCAGGAGTGGTGGCTCGGGACGGTCTTTAGAAAAACTGTTTTTT. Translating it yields CASRSGGSGRSLEKLFF.

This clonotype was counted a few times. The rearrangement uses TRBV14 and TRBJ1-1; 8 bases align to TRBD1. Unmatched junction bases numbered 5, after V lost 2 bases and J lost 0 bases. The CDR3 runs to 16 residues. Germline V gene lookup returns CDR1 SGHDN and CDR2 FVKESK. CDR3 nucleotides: TGTGCCAGCAGCCAATTTGGGACAGGCTTGAACACTGAAGCTTTCTTT. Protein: CASSQFGTGLNTEAFF.